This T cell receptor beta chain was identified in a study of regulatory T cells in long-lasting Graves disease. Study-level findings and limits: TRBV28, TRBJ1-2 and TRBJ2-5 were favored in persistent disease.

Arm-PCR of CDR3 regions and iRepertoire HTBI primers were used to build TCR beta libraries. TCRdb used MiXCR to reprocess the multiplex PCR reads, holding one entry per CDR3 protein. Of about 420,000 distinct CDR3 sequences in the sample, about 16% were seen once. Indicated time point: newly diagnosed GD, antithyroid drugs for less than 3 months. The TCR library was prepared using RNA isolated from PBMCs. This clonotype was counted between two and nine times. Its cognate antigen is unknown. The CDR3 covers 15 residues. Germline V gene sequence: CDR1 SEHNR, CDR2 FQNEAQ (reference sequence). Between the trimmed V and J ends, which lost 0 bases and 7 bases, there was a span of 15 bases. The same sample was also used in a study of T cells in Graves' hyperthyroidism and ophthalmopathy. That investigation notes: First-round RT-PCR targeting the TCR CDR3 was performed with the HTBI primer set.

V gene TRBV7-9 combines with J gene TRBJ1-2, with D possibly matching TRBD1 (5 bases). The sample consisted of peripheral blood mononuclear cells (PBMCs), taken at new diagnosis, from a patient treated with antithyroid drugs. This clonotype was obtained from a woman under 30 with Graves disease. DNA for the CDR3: TGTGCCAGCAGCTTAGCAGGGGACGTCTCTCTTGGCTACACCTTC. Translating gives CASSLAGDVSLGYTF.